The 30 T cell receptor beta chains listed next were all sequenced from one sample in a study of cytomegalovirus exposure and HLA in healthy donors. The PCR was carried out with 60 Vbeta primers and 13 Jbeta primers. Assay used: immunoSEQ multiplex PCR; TCRdb lists only in-frame clones, some missing. This sample has roughly 100,000 clones, with around 80% found just once. The sequenced material came from PBMCs. The receptors here all came from a man in his forties in good health and CMV-seropositive.

The chain carries TRBV27 and TRBJ1-4; D not resolved. This CDR3 region has 13 residues. Trimming shortened V by 0 bases and J by 12 bases, and 11 bases separated the two germline ends. The germline V gene has CDR1 MNHEY and CDR2 SMNVEV (reference sequence). CDR3 DNA sequence: TGTGCCAGCAGTTTATCGGTGAACCGGGAACTGTTTTTT. Protein: CASSLSVNRELFF.

The gene calls are TRBV9 and TRBJ2-2, with D possibly being TRBD1 (6 bases). This CDR3 has 16 residues. Germline-derived CDR1 and CDR2 are SGDLS and YYNGEE. Trimming stripped 6 bases from V and 0 bases from J, with 15 bases between. The CDR3 nucleotides are TGTGCCAGCACCGGTAAGACAGGCACGAACACCGGGGAGCTGTTTTTT. It codes for CASTGKTGTNTGELFF.

The DNA of the CDR3 is TGTGCCAGCAGCCGGCAGGGTGGAAACACCATATATTTT. It specifies CASSRQGGNTIYF. The chain uses TRBV11-2 and TRBJ1-3; D might be TRBD1 (5 bases). This CDR3 is 13 amino acids long. Germline V gene lookup returns CDR1 SGHAT and CDR2 FQNNGV. V was trimmed by 5 bases and J by 3 bases, leaving 8 bases between them.

This clone was found once. V usage is TRBV5-8 and J usage is TRBJ1-5; D is unresolved. The CDR3 is made up of 12 amino acids. Per germline, CDR1 SGHTS and CDR2 YDEGEE. Trimming removed 1 base at V and 9 bases at J, with 8 bases between. In DNA form, the CDR3 reads TGTGCCAGCAGCTTGCCCCTAGTGCCCCAGCATTTT. Encoded protein: CASSLPLVPQHF.

There are a few counts of this clone. The chain employs TRBV27 and TRBJ1-2, with 8 bases matching TRBD1. This CDR3 is 14 amino acids long. V gave up 3 bases and J gave up 8 bases; unmatched junction bases: 8. In germline, CDR1 is MNHEY, CDR2 SMNVEV (reference sequence). CDR3 region: CASSFKDRGTGYTF. In nucleotides, the CDR3 is TGTGCCAGCAGTTTCAAAGACAGGGGTACGGGCTACACCTTC.

With regard to this clone: Relative to the germline gene, one junction end is altered; a read error may explain this. The chain recombines TRBV11-2 with TRBJ2-5; 8 nucleotides align to TRBD1. CDR3 length equals 15 residues. From germline, CDR1 is SGHAT and CDR2 FQNNGV. Here the CDR3 DNA reads TGTGCCAGCACCTTAGGGGACAGGTACCAAGAGACCCAGTACTTC. Amino acids: CASTLGDRYQETQYF.

The rearrangement uses TRBV10-2 and TRBJ1-3; D not certain. The CDR3 is 12 residues long. The V end lost 2 bases, the J end lost 7 bases, and 6 bases lay between the germline ends. The germline V gene encodes CDR1 WSHSY and CDR2 SAAADI. The CDR3 nucleotides read TGCGCCAGCAGTGAGCTCGGGAACACCATATATTTT. The encoded protein is CASSELGNTIYF.

V gene TRBV10-3 combines with J gene TRBJ2-1; TRBD2 agrees at 8 bases. The germline V gene encodes CDR1 ENHRY and CDR2 SYGVKD. CDR3 length: 15 amino acids. Trimming removed 3 bases from V and 8 bases from J; junction bases left unmatched: 9. The CDR3 reads CAISDPAGVVDEQFF. The CDR3 DNA is TGTGCCATCAGTGACCCAGCGGGAGTTGTAGATGAGCAGTTCTTC.

This clone appeared a few times. The chain links TRBV7-9 to TRBJ2-3; 10 bases are a match to TRBD2. V shed 5 bases and J 6 bases; nucleotides not matched to a gene: 11. The CDR3 length is 16 residues. CDR1 is SEHNR and CDR2 is FQNEAQ in the germline V gene (reference sequence). The CDR3 sequence: CASSGRSSGRTDTQYF. The CDR3 region has the DNA TGTGCCAGCAGCGGCCGTTCTAGCGGGAGAACGGATACGCAGTATTTT. The variable domain in full, with the rest retrieved from reference TRBV7-9 and TRBJ2-3, is DTGVSQNPRHKITKRGQNVTFRCDPISEHNRLYWYRQTLGQGPEFLTYFQNEAQLEKSRLLSDRFSAERPKGSFSTLEIQRTEQGDSAMYLCASSGRSSGRTDTQYFGPGTRLTVL.

This clone has a handful of counts. The rearrangement joins TRBV6-5 to TRBJ1-3; no reliable D call. CDR1 MNHEY and CDR2 SVGAGI come from the germline V gene. V lost 0 bases and J lost 9, with 6 bases in between. This CDR3 is 12 amino acids long. DNA of the CDR3: TGTGCCAGCAGTTACTCGAGTCCCACCATATATTTT. Its translation is CASSYSSPTIYF.

V usage is TRBV7-9 and J usage is TRBJ1-4, with TRBD1 matching over 9 bases. The CDR3 has 13 amino acids. The ends lost 8 bases at V and 6 bases at J; junction bases unmatched: 4. The germline CDR1 and CDR2 sequences are SEHNR and FQNEAQ (reference sequence). The CDR3 region is CASAQGADEKLFF. Written as DNA, the CDR3 is TGTGCCAGCGCACAGGGGGCTGATGAAAAACTGTTTTTT. The variable domain in full, with the rest retrieved from reference TRBV7-9 and TRBJ1-4, is DTGVSQNPRHKITKRGQNVTFRCDPISEHNRLYWYRQTLGQGPEFLTYFQNEAQLEKSRLLSDRFSAERPKGSFSTLEIQRTEQGDSAMYLCASAQGADEKLFFGSGTQLSVL.

This clone was seen just once. J is TRBJ2-2 and V is TRBV7-2; a possible D gene is TRBD1 (7 bases). The CDR3 length is 15 residues. The V gene lost 1 base and the J gene lost 4 bases, with 10 bases spanning the gap. In germline, CDR1 is SGHTA, CDR2 FQGNSA. The CDR3 DNA follows: TGTGCCAGCAGCTTAGTCCAGGGGGGCACCGGGGAGCTGTTTTTT. It specifies CASSLVQGGTGELFF.

The chain recombines TRBV2 with TRBJ2-3, with 12 bases lining up with TRBD1. Germline V gene data show CDR1 as SNHLY and CDR2 as FYNNEI. Germline trimming cut 6 bases from V and 8 bases from J; bases unmatched to any gene: 9. The CDR3 has 15 amino acids. CDR3 loop: CASRKPGQGASTQYF. The CDR3 nucleotides are TGTGCCAGCAGAAAACCGGGACAGGGGGCCTCTACGCAGTATTTT.

This rearrangement joins TRBV19 to TRBJ2-5; 8 nucleotides match TRBD1. Germline CDR1 and CDR2: LNHDA and SQIVND (reference sequence). The CDR3 sequence is 15 residues long. V trimming: 5 bases; J trimming: 3 bases; junction bases outside the gene matches: 8. In DNA, the CDR3 is TGTGCCAGTAGTCCTCAGGGGGCGAGAGAAGAGACCCAGTACTTC. This encodes CASSPQGAREETQYF.

This clone was found once. The J gene is TRBJ2-3, the V gene TRBV19, with 7 bases fitting TRBD2. CDR1 and CDR2 (germline): LNHDA, SQIVND (reference sequence). This CDR3 has 14 amino acids. Trimming cost V 5 bases and J 5 bases; bases outside gene matches: 7. The CDR3 loop reads CASSPRGEKDTQYF. The CDR3 DNA reads TGTGCCAGTAGTCCCCGGGGGGAGAAAGATACGCAGTATTTT.

J is TRBJ1-4 and V is TRBV7-6; D is possibly TRBD1 (5 bases). The germline V and J ends were trimmed by 5 bases and 8 bases, with 21 bases remaining between them. Germline assignment: CDR1 SGHVS and CDR2 FNYEAQ. This CDR3 is 16 amino acids long. The DNA of the CDR3 is TGTGCCAGCAGCGACCTACCCGACGGTCCAGGGGAAAAACTGTTTTTT. Encoded protein: CASSDLPDGPGEKLFF.

This clone was recorded once. V and J are TRBV28 and TRBJ2-7, with TRBD1 matching 10 bases. Per germline, CDR1 MDHEN and CDR2 SYDVKM. The CDR3 sequence is 15 residues long. V was clipped by 6 bases and J by 2 bases; unmatched bases: 7. The CDR3 is CASRFRDRGTYEQYF. CDR3 DNA: TGTGCCAGCAGGTTCCGGGACAGGGGCACCTACGAGCAGTACTTC.

This clone was detected only once. The chain combines TRBV19 with TRBJ2-1; 7 nucleotides agree with TRBD1. Germline loops: CDR1 LNHDA, CDR2 SQIVND (reference sequence). The junction had 9 bases not matched to a gene; V was cut back by 1 base and J by 6 bases. CDR3 length: 16 residues. CDR3 DNA sequence: TGTGCCAGTAGTATAGGTGGAAGGGCAGGGGGCAATGAGCAGTTCTTC. Translating gives CASSIGGRAGGNEQFF.

The CDR3 loop reads CASSRSQGSSYEQYF. CDR3 DNA: TGTGCCAGCAGCCGAAGCCAGGGTAGCTCCTACGAGCAGTACTTC. V and J are TRBV4-2 and TRBJ2-7, with D perhaps matching TRBD1 (5 bases). The CDR3 has 15 residues. The V end lost 4 bases, the J end lost 0 bases, and 13 bases lay between the germline ends. In germline, CDR1 is LGHNA, CDR2 YNFKEQ.

This clone was seen only a few times. This chain uses TRBV7-2 with TRBJ2-7; 7 positions agree with TRBD1. Germline V gene lookup returns CDR1 SGHTA and CDR2 FQGNSA. V gave up 4 bases and J gave up 7 bases; unmatched junction bases: 13. The CDR3 is 15 amino acids. This CDR3 is CASSWDSSGSREQYF. CDR3 DNA sequence: TGTGCCAGCAGCTGGGACAGTTCAGGGTCAAGGGAGCAGTACTTC.

This clone occurred a few times. V gene TRBV10-3 combines with J gene TRBJ2-2, with 7 bases matching TRBD1. Per germline, CDR1 ENHRY and CDR2 SYGVKD. This CDR3 contains 14 residues. V was clipped by 10 bases and J by 0 bases; unmatched bases: 5. The CDR3 DNA is TGTGCCAACTCCGGGACAGCGAACACCGGGGAGCTGTTTTTT. It codes for CANSGTANTGELFF.

The rearrangement links TRBV27 to TRBJ1-2; tentative D call: TRBD1 (6 bases). Trimming removed 2 bases from V and 8 bases from J, with 15 bases in between. Per the germline V gene, CDR1 is MNHEY and CDR2 is SMNVEV (reference sequence). This CDR3 is built from 14 residues. The CDR3 spells CASSLTGGKGGYTF. The CDR3 DNA is TGTGCCAGCAGTTTAACGGGGGGCAAAGGAGGCTACACCTTC.

The J gene is TRBJ2-2, the V gene TRBV11-2; D is unclear. V was shortened by 2 bases and J by 6 bases, with 7 bases between the two germline ends. CDR1 SGHAT and CDR2 FQNNGV come from the germline V gene. This CDR3 has 13 amino acids. CDR3 DNA: TGTGCCAGCAGCTTAATCCAGTCCGGGGAGCTGTTTTTT. Its translation is CASSLIQSGELFF.

This clone was observed a few times. The chain uses TRBV18 and TRBJ2-2; 7 bases map to TRBD1. The germline V gene has CDR1 KGHSH and CDR2 LQKENI. The ends lost 5 bases at V and 5 bases at J; junction bases unmatched: 2. This CDR3 is 13 amino acids long. The CDR3 region has the DNA TGTGCCAGCTCAAGACAGGGAACCGGGGAGCTGTTTTTT. This sequence encodes CASSRQGTGELFF. Full variable domain (rest looked up from reference TRBV18 and TRBJ2-2): NAGVMQNPRHLVRRRGQEARLRCSPMKGHSHVYWYRQLPEEGLKFMVYLQKENIIDESGMPKERFSAEFPKEGPSILRIQQVVRGDSAAYFCASSRQGTGELFFGEGSRLTVL.

V usage is TRBV4-3 and J usage is TRBJ2-1, with 9 bases that match TRBD1. CDR1 is LGHNA, CDR2 YSLEER, per germline. With 2 bases clipped from V and 5 bases from J, the junction kept 7 bases outside the gene matches. CDR3 size: 16 residues. The DNA of the CDR3 is TGCGCCAGCAGCCAAATACGGGGACAGGGACACAATGAGCAGTTCTTC. This translates into CASSQIRGQGHNEQFF.

This chain joins TRBV5-1 and TRBJ2-7; the match to TRBD2 covers 9 bases. The germline V gene encodes CDR1 SGHRS and CDR2 YFSETQ. The CDR3 contains 13 residues. J was trimmed by 5 bases and V by 5 bases; bases with no gene match: 5. CDR3 nucleotides: TGCGCCAGCAGGGTTAGCGGGAGCCACGAGCAGTACTTC. Its protein product is CASRVSGSHEQYF.

The chain links TRBV6-6 to TRBJ2-7; maybe TRBD2 (5 bases). This CDR3 comprises 12 residues. Trimming left V 5 bases short and J 1 base short, with 6 bases between. Germline CDR1 and CDR2: MNHNY and SVGAGI (reference sequence). This chain's CDR3 is CASSRGSYEQYF. DNA of the CDR3: TGTGCCAGCAGTAGAGGGTCCTACGAGCAGTACTTC.

The CDR3 sequence: CASSLARPRRNYGYTF. The CDR3 DNA sequence: TGTGCCAGCAGCTTAGCGCGTCCGCGTCGTAACTATGGCTACACCTTC. This chain connects TRBV7-9 to TRBJ1-2; no clear D gene. V lost 0 bases and J lost 1, with 12 bases in between. CDR1 SEHNR and CDR2 FQNEAQ come from the germline V gene (reference sequence). The CDR3 covers 16 residues.

This rearrangement joins TRBV27 to TRBJ1-6; D uncertain. Germline V gene lookup returns CDR1 MNHEY and CDR2 SMNVEV (reference sequence). Trimming removed 4 bases from V and 8 bases from J, with 12 bases in between. The CDR3 contains 14 residues. The CDR3 sequence is CASSYEGSDSPLHF. In DNA form, the CDR3 reads TGTGCCAGCAGTTATGAAGGGAGCGATTCACCCCTCCACTTT.

This chain links TRBV7-8 with TRBJ2-7, with TRBD1 as a possible D gene (5 bases). Germline lookup yields CDR1 SGHVS and CDR2 FQNEAQ. V was pared by 4 bases and J by 10 bases, with 14 bases between. This CDR3 has 12 amino acids. The CDR3 nucleotides read TGTGCCAGCAGCTCCCAACAGGTTAGCCAGTACTTC. This translates into CASSSQQVSQYF.